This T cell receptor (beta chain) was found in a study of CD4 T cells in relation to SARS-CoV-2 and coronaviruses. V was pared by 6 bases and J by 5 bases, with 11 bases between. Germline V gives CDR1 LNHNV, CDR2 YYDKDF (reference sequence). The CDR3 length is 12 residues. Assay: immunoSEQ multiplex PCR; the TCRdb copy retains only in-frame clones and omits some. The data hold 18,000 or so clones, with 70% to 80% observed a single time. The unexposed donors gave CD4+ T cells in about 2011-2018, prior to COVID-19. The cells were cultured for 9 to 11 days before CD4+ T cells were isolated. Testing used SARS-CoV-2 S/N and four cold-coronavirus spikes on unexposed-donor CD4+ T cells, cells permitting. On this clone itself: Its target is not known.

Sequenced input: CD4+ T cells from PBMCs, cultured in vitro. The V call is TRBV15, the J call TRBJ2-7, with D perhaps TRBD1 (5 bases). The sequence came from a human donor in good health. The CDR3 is CATSLQGNEQYF. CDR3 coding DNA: TGTGCCACCAGTCTGCAGGGCAACGAGCAGTACTTC. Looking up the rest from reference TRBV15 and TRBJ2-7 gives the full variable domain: DAMVIQNPRYQVTQFGKPVTLSCSQTLNHNVMYWYQQKSSQAPKLLFHYYDKDFNNEADTPDNFQSRRPNTSFCFLDIRSPGLGDTAMYLCATSLQGNEQYFGPGTRLTVT.